This TCR beta chain was sequenced during a study of T cell responses to AZD1222 COVID-19 vaccine. Some clones are missing from TCRdb's copy, which holds only in-frame ones; the method was immunoSEQ multiplex PCR. This table has some 130,000 clones, 70% to 90% appearing once. Trimming cost V 5 bases and J 2 bases; bases outside gene matches: 9. This CDR3 has 15 residues. From germline, CDR1 is MGHDK and CDR2 SYGVNS. The chain combines TRBV25-1 with TRBJ2-7; TRBD1 agrees at 7 bases. The starting material was peripheral blood, obtained on day 0 of AZD1222 vaccination. The TCR comes from an adult in good health. The CDR3 is CASSPTSQGTYEQYF. In DNA, the CDR3 is TGTGCCAGCAGTCCGACCTCACAGGGGACCTACGAGCAGTACTTC.